This record looks at one T cell receptor beta chain sequence and its context. Regarding time point: newly diagnosed GD, antithyroid drugs for less than 3 months. Making the TCR library involved RNA that had been extracted from PBMCs. The record originates from a study of regulatory T cells in long-lasting Graves disease. CDR3-region Arm-PCR and iRepertoire HTBI primers produced the TCR beta libraries. TCRdb used MiXCR to reprocess the multiplex PCR reads, holding one entry per CDR3 protein. The sample contains 350,000 to 500,000 distinct CDR3 sequences, roughly 15% of which appear only once. The CDR3 totals 16 residues. Trimming removed 0 bases at V and 7 bases at J, with 17 bases between. Germline V gene lookup returns CDR1 SGHRS and CDR2 YFSETQ. This sample also belongs to another study, concerning T cells in Graves' hyperthyroidism and ophthalmopathy.

The starting material was peripheral blood mononuclear cells (PBMCs), obtained at new diagnosis, from a patient treated with antithyroid drugs. The rearrangement links TRBV5-1 to TRBJ2-1; D perhaps matches TRBD1 (6 bases). The sequence was collected from a woman in her forties or fifties with Graves disease. The CDR3 protein is CASSLAGQGSGNEQFF. CDR3 coding DNA: TGCGCCAGCAGCTTGGCCGGGCAGGGGTCGGGGAATGAGCAGTTCTTC.